These 31 T cell receptor beta chains originate from one sample sequenced in a study of cytomegalovirus exposure and HLA in healthy donors. It was with 60 Vbeta and 13 Jbeta primers that the PCR ran. TCRdb's table, derived via immunoSEQ multiplex PCR, lists solely in-frame clones and lacks some. The sample lists approximately 80,000 clones, 74% occurring once. Sequenced sample: PBMCs. These TCRs come from a young man in good health and CMV-seropositive.

This clone was seen only a few times. CDR3 coding DNA: TGTGCCAGCAGCCGCCGGGACAGAAGTGATGGCTACACCTTC. As protein: CASSRRDRSDGYTF. The chain couples TRBV7-2 to TRBJ1-2, with 7 positions matching TRBD1. J gave up 6 bases and V 5 bases, and 9 bases lay outside the gene matches. The CDR3 is 14 amino acids. In germline, CDR1 is SGHTA, CDR2 FQGNSA.

The V and J genes are TRBV6-5 and TRBJ1-1; weak D call: TRBD1 (6 bases). The V end lost 8 bases, the J end lost 1 base, and 8 bases lay between the germline ends. This CDR3 contains 12 residues. Per germline, CDR1 MNHEY and CDR2 SVGAGI. Here the CDR3 DNA reads TGTGCCAGCCAACAGGGGAACACTGAAGCTTTCTTT. It codes for CASQQGNTEAFF.

In its sample, this clone was seen a few times. The CDR3 here is CASSSLAGTGEQFF. Written as DNA, the CDR3 is TGTGCCAGCAGTTCCTTAGCGGGCACGGGTGAGCAGTTCTTC. V is TRBV27 and J is TRBJ2-1, with TRBD2 matching over 7 bases. Per germline, CDR1 MNHEY and CDR2 SMNVEV (reference sequence). This CDR3 has 14 residues. V shed 4 bases, J shed 9 bases, and the junction held 9 bases outside the gene matches.

The chain joins TRBV4-1 to TRBJ1-5; TRBD1 agrees at 8 bases. The germline V gene encodes CDR1 MGHRA and CDR2 YSYEKL. Trimming at V came to 4 bases and at J to 6 bases, leaving 11 bases not matched to a gene. The CDR3 runs to 16 residues. Written as DNA, the CDR3 is TGCGCCAGCAGCCCGACGACAGGGGTCGTCGGTCAGCCCCAGCATTTT. Its translation: CASSPTTGVVGQPQHF.

This chain links TRBV6-1 with TRBJ2-5, with 14 positions matching TRBD2. Germline V gene sequence: CDR1 MNHNS, CDR2 SASEGT. This CDR3 contains 18 residues. V trimming: 6 bases; J trimming: 4 bases; junction bases outside the gene matches: 13. CDR3 amino acids: CASSEHRRLAGGPETQYF. The CDR3, as DNA: TGTGCCAGCAGCGAACACCGTCGACTAGCGGGGGGGCCAGAGACCCAGTACTTC.

This sequence joins TRBV4-1 and TRBJ1-5, with D possibly TRBD1 on 5 matching bases. Trimming stripped 0 bases from V and 7 bases from J, with 13 bases between. CDR1 and CDR2 (germline): MGHRA, YSYEKL. The CDR3 is 15 residues long. The CDR3 sequence is CASSQDNRSQQPQHF. The CDR3 DNA reads as TGCGCCAGCAGCCAAGATAACAGGTCACAACAGCCCCAGCATTTT.

This clone has more than one count but fewer than ten. One junction end disagrees with the germline gene, perhaps due to a read error. V gene TRBV28 combines with J gene TRBJ1-5; 7 bases map to TRBD1. Germline lookup yields CDR1 MDHEN and CDR2 SYDVKM. The CDR3 consists of 17 residues. CDR3 sequence reads: CASSFLTGSRTNQPQNF. CDR3 coding DNA: TGTGCCAGCAGTTTCTTGACAGGGAGTAGGACCAATCAGCCCCAGAATTTT.

The V call is TRBV7-2, the J call TRBJ1-2; the D is unclear. The V end lost 3 bases, the J end lost 3 bases, and 8 bases lay between the germline ends. Germline V gene data show CDR1 as SGHTA and CDR2 as FQGNSA. The CDR3 loop spans 13 amino acids. CDR3 amino acids: CASSFNIDYGYTF. Here the CDR3 DNA reads TGTGCCAGCAGCTTCAACATCGACTATGGCTACACCTTC.

The rearrangement links TRBV27 to TRBJ2-7, with 13 positions matching TRBD2. Germline lookup yields CDR1 MNHEY and CDR2 SMNVEV (reference sequence). The CDR3 loop spans 16 amino acids. V trimming: 7 bases; J trimming: 4 bases; junction bases outside the gene matches: 10. CDR3 amino acids: CASTRTSGSVGYEQYF. CDR3 nucleotide sequence: TGTGCCAGCACCAGGACTAGCGGGAGCGTAGGGTACGAGCAGTACTTC.

The chain uses TRBV19 and TRBJ2-1, with a possible D match to TRBD2 (5 bases). The CDR3 is 16 residues long. Trimming left V 5 bases short and J 0 bases short, with 14 bases between. Germline V gives CDR1 LNHDA, CDR2 SQIVND (reference sequence). CDR3 region: CASSEDYLSSYNEQFF. As DNA, the CDR3 is TGTGCCAGTAGTGAAGACTACCTGAGCTCCTACAATGAGCAGTTCTTC. Supplemented by reference TRBV19 and TRBJ2-1, the full variable domain reads DGGITQSPKYLFRKEGQNVTLSCEQNLNHDAMYWYRQDPGQGLRLIYYSQIVNDFQKGDIAEGYSVSREKKESFPLTVTSAQKNPTAFYLCASSEDYLSSYNEQFFGPGTRLTVL.

The chain carries TRBV9 and TRBJ2-7; tentatively, D is TRBD1 (6 bases). This CDR3 region has 15 residues. Germline loops: CDR1 SGDLS, CDR2 YYNGEE. Trimming stripped 1 base from V and 4 bases from J, with 15 bases between. The chain's CDR3 is CASSVRAGAPYEQYF. The CDR3 region has the DNA TGTGCCAGCAGCGTAAGAGCAGGGGCCCCTTACGAGCAGTACTTC.

The gene calls are TRBV6-1 and TRBJ1-5; 7 bases align to TRBD1. V was pared by 6 bases and J by 8 bases, with 10 bases of the junction left unmatched. Germline assignment: CDR1 MNHNS and CDR2 SASEGT. This CDR3 has 14 amino acids. This CDR3 reads CASRRGGLTEPQHF. The CDR3 DNA follows: TGTGCCAGCAGGCGAGGGGGCCTAACGGAGCCCCAGCATTTT.

V gene TRBV11-2 combines with J gene TRBJ1-2, with unresolved D. With 1 base removed from V and 8 bases from J, the gap between germline ends came to 11 bases. The V gene's germline CDR1 is SGHAT and CDR2 FQNNGV. The CDR3 is made up of 13 amino acids. The CDR3 region has the DNA TGTGCCAGCAGCTTAGTTGCCCGGTGGGGCTACACCTTC. Protein product: CASSLVARWGYTF. The variable domain in full, completed from reference TRBV11-2 and TRBJ1-2, reads EAGVAQSPRYKIIEKRQSVAFWCNPISGHATLYWYQQILGQGPKLLIQFQNNGVVDDSQLPKDRFSAERLKGVDSTLKIQPAKLEDSAVYLCASSLVARWGYTFGSGTRLTVV.

This sequence joins TRBV10-2 and TRBJ2-5, with 14 bases lining up with TRBD2. The germline V gene has CDR1 WSHSY and CDR2 SAAADI. CDR3 size: 17 residues. Trimming at V came to 4 bases and at J to 5 bases, leaving 9 bases not matched to a gene. CDR3 DNA sequence: TGCGCCAGCAGTGGGGAGGGACTAGCGGGAGTTGGGGAGACCCAGTACTTC. Translating it yields CASSGEGLAGVGETQYF.

This sequence joins TRBV7-2 and TRBJ2-1; D not resolved. V lost 6 bases and J lost 9, with 6 bases in between. This CDR3 comprises 10 residues. Germline loops: CDR1 SGHTA, CDR2 FQGNSA. The CDR3 nucleotides are TGTGCCAGCAGTTATAGTGAGCAGTTCTTC. This sequence encodes CASSYSEQFF.

The genes are TRBV19 and TRBJ1-2; D is perhaps TRBD1 (5 bases). V was pared by 5 bases and J by 7 bases, with 20 bases between. CDR1 is LNHDA and CDR2 is SQIVND in the germline V gene (reference sequence). There are 15 residues in the CDR3. CDR3 DNA sequence: TGTGCCAGTAGTGCCTACAGGAACCGATATAGTGGCTACACCTTC. Amino acids: CASSAYRNRYSGYTF.

The chain couples TRBV2 to TRBJ2-5, with D unclear. Looked up from germline, CDR1 is SNHLY and CDR2 is FYNNEI. The V end was cut by 6 bases, the J end by 2 bases, with 10 bases between. CDR3 length equals 13 residues. The CDR3 nucleotides read TGTGCCAGCAGGCTAGGAAATCAAGAGACCCAGTACTTC. Its protein is CASRLGNQETQYF.

This sequence joins TRBV30 and TRBJ2-7; 8 nucleotides match TRBD1. This CDR3 spans 13 amino acids. V shed 5 bases, J shed 6 bases, and the junction held 9 bases outside the gene matches. The germline gives CDR1 GTSNPN, CDR2 SVGIG (reference sequence). CDR3 protein: CAWGWGQEAEQYF. CDR3 coding DNA: TGTGCCTGGGGGTGGGGACAGGAGGCCGAGCAGTACTTC.

The gene calls are TRBV5-1 and TRBJ2-5, with a tentative D call TRBD1 (5 bases). V lost 4 bases to trimming and J lost 4 bases, with 20 bases between them. Germline V gene sequence: CDR1 SGHRS, CDR2 YFSETQ. The CDR3 covers 16 residues. The CDR3 reads CASSPKGQGVGETQYF. CDR3 DNA: TGCGCCAGCAGCCCTAAGGGCCAGGGCGTAGGAGAGACCCAGTACTTC. Combining the CDR3 with reference TRBV5-1 and TRBJ2-5 gives the whole variable domain KAGVTQTPRYLIKTRGQQVTLSCSPISGHRSVSWYQQTPGQGLQFLFEYFSETQRNKGNFPGRFSGRQFSNSRSEMNVSTLELGDSALYLCASSPKGQGVGETQYFGPGTRLLVL.

This clone was found once. The J gene is TRBJ1-2, the V gene TRBV5-1; 7 bases map to TRBD1. V lost 5 bases and J lost 2; bases outside the gene matches: 3. The CDR3 is 13 amino acids. Germline lookup yields CDR1 SGHRS and CDR2 YFSETQ. Here the CDR3 DNA reads TGCGCCAGCAGTCCGGGACAGAACTATGGCTACACCTTC. Amino acids: CASSPGQNYGYTF.

The chain employs TRBV18 and TRBJ1-6; TRBD1 is a possible D gene (5 bases). This CDR3 comprises 15 residues. Germline CDR1 is KGHSH and CDR2 is LQKENI. The V and J ends lost 6 bases and 6 bases respectively, with 15 bases between them. The CDR3 bases are TGTGCCAGCTCTCCGGCAGGGAATCGTAATTCACCCCTCCACTTT. This encodes CASSPAGNRNSPLHF. Using reference TRBV18 and TRBJ1-6 for the parts outside the CDR3, the full variable domain is NAGVMQNPRHLVRRRGQEARLRCSPMKGHSHVYWYRQLPEEGLKFMVYLQKENIIDESGMPKERFSAEFPKEGPSILRIQQVVRGDSAAYFCASSPAGNRNSPLHFGNGTRLTVT.

Concerning this clone: The sample holds other DNA sequences that translate to the same CDR3. V gene TRBV19 combines with J gene TRBJ2-7; 10 nucleotides agree with TRBD2. CDR3 length: 15 amino acids. V shed 1 base, J shed 4 bases, and the junction held 4 bases outside the gene matches. Germline V gene sequence: CDR1 LNHDA, CDR2 SQIVND (reference sequence). The CDR3 loop is CASSIGASGSYEQYF. The CDR3 bases are TGTGCCAGTAGTATAGGGGCTAGCGGGAGTTACGAGCAGTACTTC.

This chain uses TRBV4-1 with TRBJ2-5, with 9 bases identical to TRBD2. CDR1 MGHRA and CDR2 YSYEKL come from the germline V gene. J was trimmed by 3 bases and V by 3 bases; bases with no gene match: 11. The CDR3 has 17 amino acids. The CDR3 here is CASSHAAGGYVEETQYF. CDR3 coding DNA: TGCGCCAGCAGCCATGCCGCGGGAGGGTATGTTGAAGAGACCCAGTACTTC.

The chain employs TRBV29-1 and TRBJ1-2; 9 bases agree with TRBD1. J gave up 4 bases and V 3 bases, and 6 bases lay outside the gene matches. Looked up from germline, CDR1 is SQVTM and CDR2 is ANQGSEA. The CDR3 is 14 amino acids. The CDR3 region is CSVDRTGAGYGYTF. The CDR3 region has the DNA TGCAGCGTTGACCGGACAGGGGCCGGCTATGGCTACACCTTC. The whole variable domain, remainder taken from reference TRBV29-1 and TRBJ1-2, is SAVISQKPSRDICQRGTSLTIQCQVDSQVTMMFWYRQQPGQSLTLIATANQGSEATYESGFVIDKFPISRPNLTFSTLTVSNMSPEDSSIYLCSVDRTGAGYGYTFGSGTRLTVV.

The chain combines TRBV14 with TRBJ1-2; a possible D gene is TRBD1 (6 bases). CDR1 is SGHDN and CDR2 is FVKESK in the germline V gene. This CDR3 has 15 residues. Trimming removed 1 base from V and 4 bases from J, with 13 bases in between. The CDR3 nucleotides read TGTGCCAGCAGCCAAGGACAGGAGAAGGTCTATGGCTACACCTTC. It encodes CASSQGQEKVYGYTF.

The chain carries TRBV5-1 and TRBJ1-1; D is undetermined. This CDR3 has 10 amino acids. Germline-derived CDR1 and CDR2 are SGHRS and YFSETQ. V was clipped by 0 bases and J by 11 bases, with 5 bases between them. CDR3 in amino acids: CASSLAGAFF. In nucleotides, the CDR3 is TGCGCCAGCAGCTTGGCGGGGGCTTTCTTT.

This chain links TRBV28 with TRBJ1-2; D may be TRBD1 (5 bases). V shed 5 bases and J shed 8 bases, with 9 bases lying between them. The CDR3 covers 11 residues. The germline gives CDR1 MDHEN, CDR2 SYDVKM. The CDR3: CASSRTYGYTF. CDR3 DNA: TGTGCCAGCAGTCGGACATACGGCTACACCTTC.

This chain links TRBV29-1 with TRBJ2-7, with TRBD2 matching 13 bases. This CDR3 is 12 amino acids long. With V trimmed by 6 bases and J by 6 bases, 2 bases remained unmatched. The V gene's germline CDR1 is SQVTM and CDR2 ANQGSEA. The CDR3 DNA reads as TGCAGCGTCGGACTAGCGGGAGCCGAGCAGTACTTC. Translation gives CSVGLAGAEQYF.

The rearrangement uses TRBV6-1 and TRBJ2-1; no clear D gene. The CDR3 is 13 residues long. Trimming pared 5 bases from V and 5 bases from J, leaving 10 bases between. From germline, CDR1 is MNHNS and CDR2 SASEGT. CDR3 bases: TGTGCCAGCAGTCAGGCAACGAACAATGAGCAGTTCTTC. It yields the protein CASSQATNNEQFF.

The chain has TRBV9 and TRBJ2-3, with TRBD2 identical over 12 bases. CDR1 is SGDLS, CDR2 YYNGEE, per germline. This CDR3 has 16 residues. V lost 0 bases, J lost 3 bases, and 2 bases stayed unmatched. This chain's CDR3 is CASSVVLAGGTDTQYF. The CDR3 DNA reads TGTGCCAGCAGCGTAGTACTAGCGGGGGGTACAGATACGCAGTATTTT. Filled out from reference TRBV9 and TRBJ2-3, the complete variable domain reads DSGVTQTPKHLITATGQRVTLRCSPRSGDLSVYWYQQSLDQGLQFLIQYYNGEERAKGNILERFSAQQFPDLHSELNLSSLELGDSALYFCASSVVLAGGTDTQYFGPGTRLTVL.

This clone came up a few times. The chain uses TRBV4-1 and TRBJ1-5, with 10 bases identical to TRBD1. V was pared by 1 base and J by 2 bases, with 8 bases of the junction left unmatched. The CDR3 has 18 residues. Germline V gene data show CDR1 as MGHRA and CDR2 as YSYEKL. The CDR3, as DNA: TGCGCCAGCAGCCAAGGGACAGGGGGATTGTTTGGCAATCAGCCCCAGCATTTT. Amino acid sequence: CASSQGTGGLFGNQPQHF.